The 20 T cell receptor beta chains reported below all come from one sample, sequenced in a study of vaccination effects on CD4 cells after COVID-19. Antigen-specific CD4+ T cells expanded by the ViraFEST assay with viral peptide pools were then sequenced. Cultured cells yielded isolated CD4+ T cells after 10 to 11 days. The study found no prior SARS-CoV-2 infection in the vaccine recipients, who tested negative for nucleocapsid antibodies. Repertoires were generated with immunoSEQ multiplex PCR, while TCRdb's copy carries only in-frame clones and drops some. The sample has 52,000 or so clones, roughly 70% seen once; the top ten hold roughly 18%. These receptors have no known antigen. The sample was CD4+ T cells from PBMCs cultured with SARS-CoV-2 spike peptides, taken before COVID-19 vaccination. Receptors were obtained from a human donor who received a COVID-19 vaccine.

The chain combines TRBV4-1 with TRBJ1-2; 7 nucleotides align to TRBD1. Germline assignment: CDR1 MGHRA and CDR2 YSYEKL. V lost 2 bases and J lost 5; bases outside the gene matches: 11. This CDR3 is built from 16 residues. CDR3 sequence reads: CASSQQARAGGYGYTF. CDR3 DNA sequence: TGCGCCAGCAGCCAACAAGCCAGGGCAGGGGGTTATGGCTACACCTTC.

This clone came up once. The V and J genes are TRBV5-1 and TRBJ1-1, with a possible D match to TRBD1 (5 bases). The CDR3 is 15 residues long. With 3 bases removed from V and 1 base from J, the gap between germline ends came to 13 bases. Germline V gives CDR1 SGHRS, CDR2 YFSETQ. The CDR3 sequence is CASSSQAPRNTEAFF. Here the CDR3 DNA reads TGCGCCAGCAGCTCACAGGCCCCGAGGAACACTGAAGCTTTCTTT.

The chain couples TRBV6-1 to TRBJ1-6; D is uncertain. The V end lost 2 bases, the J end lost 6 bases, and 14 bases lay between the germline ends. This CDR3 has 16 residues. Germline CDR1 reads MNHNS; CDR2 reads SASEGT. Written as DNA, the CDR3 is TGTGCCAGCAGTGAAATGATGCAGCTACCTAATTCACCCCTCCACTTT. Protein product: CASSEMMQLPNSPLHF.

The V gene is TRBV3-1 (or the pseudogene TRBV3-2), the J gene TRBJ2-1; tentative D call: TRBD1 (5 bases). The CDR3 spans 14 residues. Trimming took 2 bases from V and 3 from J, leaving 8 bases between them. Germline loops: CDR1 LGHDT, CDR2 YNNKEL (reference sequence). DNA for the CDR3: TGTGCCAGCAGCCAACAGGGTGTCTACAATGAGCAGTTCTTC. Translation: CASSQQGVYNEQFF.

The CDR3 DNA reads TGTGCCTGCGTATTGGCCCCAGGCGGAGAGACCCAGTACTTC. Amino acids: CACVLAPGGETQYF. The chain joins TRBV30 to TRBJ2-5; D call uncertain. V was trimmed by 6 bases and J by 4 bases, leaving 18 bases between them. Germline V gene lookup returns CDR1 GTSNPN and CDR2 SVGIG (reference sequence). The CDR3 extends over 14 amino acids.

The gene calls are TRBV7-9 and TRBJ1-1; weak D call: TRBD1 (6 bases). Between the trimmed V and J ends, which lost 5 bases and 1 base, there was a span of 8 bases. This CDR3 has 13 amino acids. Germline CDR1 is SEHNR and CDR2 is FQNEAQ (reference sequence). CDR3 residues: CASSDRTNTEAFF. In nucleotides, the CDR3 is TGTGCCAGCAGCGACAGGACGAACACTGAAGCTTTCTTT. Drawing the rest from reference TRBV7-9 and TRBJ1-1, the complete variable domain is DTGVSQNPRHKITKRGQNVTFRCDPISEHNRLYWYRQTLGQGPEFLTYFQNEAQLEKSRLLSDRFSAERPKGSFSTLEIQRTEQGDSAMYLCASSDRTNTEAFFGQGTRLTVV.

V is TRBV29-1 and J is TRBJ2-3; TRBD2 matches at 7 bases. The trim removed 6 bases at V and 3 bases at J, leaving 12 bases unmatched. The CDR3 extends over 15 amino acids. Germline loops: CDR1 SQVTM, CDR2 ANQGSEA. CDR3 sequence (DNA): TGCAGCGTGCAAGCCGGGACTACGGGGACAGATACGCAGTATTTT. Protein product: CSVQAGTTGTDTQYF.

The gene calls are TRBV2 and TRBJ2-5; 7 nucleotides agree with TRBD2. This CDR3 spans 17 amino acids. With 0 bases clipped from V and 2 bases from J, the junction kept 9 bases outside the gene matches. Germline assignment: CDR1 SNHLY and CDR2 FYNNEI. The CDR3 DNA is TGTGCCAGCAGTGAAGCCCCGGACTGGGGGGGACAAGAGACCCAGTACTTC. It translates to CASSEAPDWGGQETQYF.

The chain employs TRBV6-2 or TRBV6-3 and TRBJ1-5; D unclear. CDR1 is MNHEY and CDR2 is SVGEGT in the germline V gene. There are 17 residues in the CDR3. V was pared by 6 bases and J by 0 bases, with 18 bases between. CDR3 DNA: TGTGCCAGCAGCCGCCACTTCACCTTTTATAGCAATCAGCCCCAGCATTTT. It translates to CASSRHFTFYSNQPQHF.

This chain's CDR3 is CASRETSGRAYEQFF. The CDR3 DNA follows: TGTGCCAGCAGGGAAACTAGCGGGAGGGCTTATGAGCAGTTCTTC. J is TRBJ2-1 and V is TRBV27; TRBD2 aligns across 13 bases. There are 15 residues in the CDR3. The trim removed 6 bases at V and 8 bases at J, leaving 7 bases unmatched. The germline CDR1 and CDR2 sequences are MNHEY and SMNVEV (reference sequence).

The chain joins TRBV7-6 to TRBJ1-3; D is unclear. Trimming removed 2 bases at V and 1 base at J, with 12 bases between. From germline, CDR1 is SGHVS and CDR2 FNYEAQ. This CDR3 contains 16 residues. CDR3 sequence (DNA): TGTGCCAGCAGCTTACAAGGGTCCGGATCTGGAAACACCATATATTTT. Its translation is CASSLQGSGSGNTIYF. The entire variable domain, with the rest obtained from reference TRBV7-6 and TRBJ1-3, is as follows: GAGVSQSPRYKVTKRGQDVALRCDPISGHVSLYWYRQALGQGPEFLTYFNYEAQQDKSGLPNDRFSAERPEGSISTLTIQRTEQRDSAMYRCASSLQGSGSGNTIYFGEGSWLTVV.

The V call is TRBV25-1, the J call TRBJ2-7; weak D call: TRBD1 (6 bases). This CDR3 has 11 amino acids. Trimming pared 3 bases from V and 9 bases from J, leaving 9 bases between. Germline loops: CDR1 MGHDK, CDR2 SYGVNS. The CDR3 region has the DNA TGTGCCAGCAGTGAGGGGGCGTTGCAGTACTTC. Encoded protein: CASSEGALQYF.

This clone came up once. V gene TRBV18 combines with J gene TRBJ1-4; possible D gene TRBD1, 6 bases. This CDR3 contains 15 residues. Germline lookup yields CDR1 KGHSH and CDR2 LQKENI. V was cut by 4 bases and J by 4 bases, with 13 bases left in between. The CDR3 nucleotides are TGTGCCAGCTCACTGCAGGGGCCTGGTAATGAAAAACTGTTTTTT. It translates to CASSLQGPGNEKLFF.

V and J are TRBV6-5 and TRBJ2-5; 8 nucleotides line up with TRBD2. The trim removed 6 bases at V and 0 bases at J, leaving 6 bases unmatched. This CDR3 has 15 residues. Looked up from germline, CDR1 is MNHEY and CDR2 is SVGAGI. DNA of the CDR3: TGTGCCAGCAGCCTCCTTAGCGGGGACCAAGAGACCCAGTACTTC. It is translated as CASSLLSGDQETQYF.

CDR3 coding DNA: TGCGCCAGCATTCAACCCAGGGTTCTAAATATCACTGAAGCTTTCTTT. Translating gives CASIQPRVLNITEAFF. The chain combines TRBV10-2 with TRBJ1-1; D possibly corresponds to TRBD1 (5 bases). The CDR3 covers 16 residues. Germline values: CDR1 WSHSY, CDR2 SAAADI. V lost 7 bases to trimming and J lost 4 bases, with 22 bases between them.

This clone was seen a few times. The genes are TRBV5-4 and TRBJ1-5, with TRBD1 as a possible D gene (5 bases). In germline, CDR1 is SGHNT, CDR2 YYREEE (reference sequence). V was trimmed by 5 bases and J by 6 bases, leaving 24 bases between them. The CDR3 runs 17 residues. CDR3 residues: CASRSGTGSLGGQPQHF. The DNA of the CDR3 is TGTGCCAGCAGATCCGGGACGGGGTCGTTGGGGGGTCAGCCCCAGCATTTT. The full variable domain, with the rest looked up from reference TRBV5-4 and TRBJ1-5, is ETGVTQSPTHLIKTRGQQVTLRCSSQSGHNTVSWYQQALGQGPQFIFQYYREEENGRGNFPPRFSGLQFPNYSSELNVNALELDDSALYLCASRSGTGSLGGQPQHFGDGTRLSIL.

This clone was detected only a few times. The chain combines TRBV28 with TRBJ2-7; perhaps TRBD2 as D (6 bases). Germline V lookup: CDR1 MDHEN, CDR2 SYDVKM. The V gene lost 2 bases and the J gene lost 2 bases, with 16 bases spanning the gap. CDR3 length equals 16 residues. The DNA for the CDR3 is TGTGCCAGCAGTTTAACCTTGGGGGGAACCACCTACGAGCAGTACTTC. This encodes CASSLTLGGTTYEQYF.

The chain carries TRBV11-2 and TRBJ1-3; D uncertain. Trimming cost V 5 bases and J 7 bases, with 15 bases left between them. Germline values: CDR1 SGHAT, CDR2 FQNNGV. CDR3 length: 14 residues. CDR3 in amino acids: CASSTWALKNTIYF. The CDR3 nucleotides are TGTGCCAGCAGCACTTGGGCCTTGAAGAACACCATATATTTT.

A single count supports this clone. J is TRBJ2-5 and V is TRBV6-5; D may be TRBD1 (5 bases). The CDR3 sequence is 13 residues long. V was shortened by 7 bases and J by 2 bases, with 11 bases between the two germline ends. Germline V CDR1 and CDR2: MNHEY, SVGAGI. DNA for the CDR3: TGTGCCAGCACCCCCAGGGTGCAAGAGACCCAGTACTTC. It encodes CASTPRVQETQYF.

The chain recombines TRBV19 with TRBJ1-2; D unclear. The V end was cut by 3 bases, the J end by 2 bases, with 16 bases between. The CDR3 runs to 16 residues. The germline V gene encodes CDR1 LNHDA and CDR2 SQIVND (reference sequence). For the CDR3, the DNA is TGTGCCAGTAGTATCGAGGGAGGGTCTCGCAACTATGGCTACACCTTC. As protein: CASSIEGGSRNYGYTF.